The 23 T cell receptor beta chains below were found in one sample sequenced in a study of CD8 T cells in ankylosing spondylitis. Findings of the study overall: One TCR beta motif, made up of about 8 highly homologous variants, appeared characteristic of ankylosing spondylitis blood.

These receptors are not linked to any known antigen. In TCRdb, the 5' RACE reads were re-called with MiXCR into one record per CDR3 protein. The table lists around 770,000 distinct CDR3 sequences, 15% to 20% of them singletons. Sequenced material: blood, either unsorted or a sorted T cell fraction (not recorded which). Receptors were obtained from a male donor with ankylosing spondylitis.

The rearrangement links TRBV7-2 to TRBJ2-4; perhaps TRBD2 as D (6 bases). V gave up 1 base and J gave up 8 bases, with 12 bases separating them. Germline CDR1 SGHTA, CDR2 FQGNSA. The CDR3 has 14 residues. The CDR3 nucleotides are TGTGCCAGCAGCTTAGGACTAGATGTAGACATTCAGTACTTC. Translation gives CASSLGLDVDIQYF.

This clonotype has a handful of counts. The chain uses TRBV27 and TRBJ2-7; D uncertain. The ends were cut back, 4 bases at V and 0 bases at J, with 13 bases in the middle. CDR3 length: 15 residues. CDR1 and CDR2 from the germline V gene are MNHEY and SMNVEV (reference sequence). CDR3 protein: CASSSLGTLSYEQYF. The CDR3 bases are TGTGCCAGCAGTTCCCTCGGTACCCTCTCCTACGAGCAGTACTTC.

The chain recombines TRBV7-8 with TRBJ1-2; D gene ambiguous. This CDR3 contains 11 residues. Germline CDR1 reads SGHVS; CDR2 reads FQNEAQ. Deletions cut 4 bases from V and 7 bases from J, with 7 bases between. For the CDR3, the DNA is TGTGCCAGCAGCTCCGGTTCTGGCTACACCTTC. The encoded protein is CASSSGSGYTF.

V is TRBV12-3 or TRBV12-4 and J is TRBJ2-5; D not certain. There are 13 residues in the CDR3. The ends were cut back, 3 bases at V and 2 bases at J, with 7 bases in the middle. CDR3 nucleotide sequence: TGTGCCAGCAGTTTCGAACAGCAAGAGACCCAGTACTTC. It is translated as CASSFEQQETQYF.

The V call is TRBV20-1, the J call TRBJ1-4; 8 nucleotides align to TRBD1. Germline V gene sequence: CDR1 DFQATT, CDR2 SNEGSKA (reference sequence). The trim removed 4 bases at V and 7 bases at J, leaving 5 bases unmatched. The CDR3 totals 13 residues. The CDR3 bases are TGCAGTGCTACAGGGGGCGCGAGTGAAAAACTGTTTTTT. Protein: CSATGGASEKLFF.

This clonotype came up a few times. V and J are TRBV5-1 and TRBJ2-1; 10 nucleotides align to TRBD2. CDR3 length equals 16 residues. CDR1 and CDR2 from the germline V gene are SGHRS and YFSETQ. Unmatched junction bases numbered 3, after V lost 3 bases and J lost 0 bases. The CDR3 bases are TGCGCCAGCAGCTACCTAGCGGGGGACTCCTACAATGAGCAGTTCTTC. Translated, it gives CASSYLAGDSYNEQFF.

Only a few counts were recorded for this clonotype. This sequence joins TRBV19 and TRBJ2-3; 10 bases align to TRBD2. The junction had 0 bases not matched to a gene; V was cut back by 5 bases and J by 1 base. CDR3 size: 14 residues. CDR1 and CDR2 from the germline V gene are LNHDA and SQIVND (reference sequence). The CDR3, as DNA: TGTGCCAGTAGTGGACTAGCGGGCACAGATACGCAGTATTTT. Protein sequence: CASSGLAGTDTQYF.

This clonotype has a count of ten or more. The CDR3 here is CASRTWNRDPEAFF. The CDR3 nucleotides are TGTGCCAGCCGTACCTGGAACCGGGACCCCGAAGCTTTCTTT. This sequence joins TRBV6-4 and TRBJ1-1, with a tentative D call TRBD1 (5 bases). Trimming removed 8 bases at V and 8 bases at J, with 21 bases between. CDR1 and CDR2 from the germline V gene are MRHNA and SNTAGT. This CDR3 is built from 14 residues.

This clonotype has more than one count but fewer than ten. The gene calls are TRBV7-6 and TRBJ2-2; the match to TRBD2 covers 8 bases. V was clipped by 6 bases and J by 3 bases; unmatched bases: 6. The CDR3 totals 15 residues. The V gene's germline CDR1 is SGHVS and CDR2 FNYEAQ. The CDR3 sequence: CASSQSGSDTGELFF. The CDR3 DNA sequence: TGTGCCAGCAGTCAGAGCGGGAGCGACACCGGGGAGCTGTTTTTT.

CDR3 DNA sequence: TGTGCCAGCAGCCCGAGAACAGGGGCGCACACAGATACGCAGTATTTT. Its protein is CASSPRTGAHTDTQYF. The chain combines TRBV9 with TRBJ2-3, with TRBD1 identical over 7 bases. The CDR3 totals 16 residues. With V trimmed by 4 bases and J by 2 bases, 10 bases remained unmatched. CDR1 and CDR2 (germline): SGDLS, YYNGEE.

V and J are TRBV7-8 and TRBJ1-2; D unresolved. This CDR3 region has 13 residues. V was shortened by 0 bases and J by 5 bases, with 7 bases between the two germline ends. Germline loops: CDR1 SGHVS, CDR2 FQNEAQ. In DNA form, the CDR3 reads TGTGCCAGCAGCTTAGCTGGGATTTATGGCTACACCTTC. Protein product: CASSLAGIYGYTF.

This clonotype appeared many times. The chain uses TRBV5-1 and TRBJ2-1; 9 nucleotides match TRBD1. The V segment lost 4 bases and the J segment 8 bases; nucleotides outside the gene matches: 10. The CDR3 is 15 amino acids. Germline V gene sequence: CDR1 SGHRS, CDR2 YFSETQ. This chain's CDR3 is CASSPGTGWVDEQFF. Here the CDR3 DNA reads TGCGCCAGCAGCCCCGGGACAGGGTGGGTCGATGAGCAGTTCTTC.

The genes are TRBV5-5 and TRBJ2-1; D might be TRBD1 (6 bases). CDR1 is SGHKS and CDR2 is YYEKEE in the germline V gene (reference sequence). The CDR3 totals 16 residues. The V end lost 4 bases, the J end lost 0 bases, and 14 bases lay between the germline ends. The CDR3 loop is CASSTWDISSYNEQFF. The CDR3 nucleotides are TGTGCCAGCAGCACCTGGGACATCAGCTCCTACAATGAGCAGTTCTTC.

This clonotype was counted a few times. The chain joins TRBV29-1 to TRBJ1-1, with 11 bases identical to TRBD1. This CDR3 comprises 15 residues. The germline gives CDR1 SQVTM, CDR2 ANQGSEA. The ends lost 8 bases at V and 0 bases at J; junction bases unmatched: 8. CDR3 coding DNA: TGCAGCTTCGGACAGGGGGCGATTATGAACACTGAAGCTTTCTTT. Its translation: CSFGQGAIMNTEAFF.

V usage is TRBV27 and J usage is TRBJ2-6; 10 bases are shared with TRBD1. The CDR3 is 18 amino acids. After removal of 5 bases from V and 0 bases from J, the junction contained 7 bases not matched to a gene. Per germline, CDR1 MNHEY and CDR2 SMNVEV (reference sequence). CDR3 sequence reads: CASSGGTGDLSGANVLTF. The DNA for the CDR3 is TGTGCCAGCAGTGGCGGGACAGGGGACCTCTCTGGGGCCAACGTCCTGACTTTC.

The chain employs TRBV5-1 and TRBJ2-2; a possible D gene is TRBD2 (7 bases). The CDR3 runs 17 residues. Germline values: CDR1 SGHRS, CDR2 YFSETQ. V lost 3 bases, J lost 4 bases, and 19 bases lay in between. CDR3 DNA sequence: TGCGCCAGCAGCTGGACCTCTGGCGGGGGCGGCACCGGGGAGCTGTTTTTT. This codes for CASSWTSGGGGTGELFF.

The chain uses TRBV18 and TRBJ1-1; a possible D gene is TRBD1 (5 bases). Germline V CDR1 and CDR2: KGHSH, LQKENI. The CDR3 is 17 residues long. V was trimmed by 0 bases and J by 1 base, leaving 15 bases between them. CDR3 nucleotides: TGTGCCAGCTCACCACCGGGGCGGACGGCATGGAACACTGAAGCTTTCTTT. Its translation is CASSPPGRTAWNTEAFF.

This clonotype has only a few counts. The gene calls are TRBV24-1 and TRBJ1-1; unclear D gene. Germline lookup yields CDR1 KGHDR and CDR2 SFDVKD. The CDR3 sequence is 14 residues long. Trimming cost V 7 bases and J 0 bases, with 11 bases left between them. The CDR3 nucleotides are TGTGCCACCAGGGCCGAGGGTATGAACACTGAAGCTTTCTTT. Amino acid sequence: CATRAEGMNTEAFF.

V is TRBV12-3 or TRBV12-4 and J is TRBJ2-2; D ambiguous. Trimming took off 2 bases at V and 5 bases at J, with 6 bases between the two ends. CDR3 length: 13 residues. DNA for the CDR3: TGTGCCAGCAGTTTACAGATAACCGGGGAGCTGTTTTTT. It translates to CASSLQITGELFF.

This clonotype was detected a few times. This chain links TRBV18 with TRBJ2-7; 8 bases are shared with TRBD2. In germline, CDR1 is KGHSH, CDR2 LQKENI. V lost 4 bases and J lost 2; bases outside the gene matches: 10. CDR3 length equals 16 residues. The CDR3 coding sequence is TGTGCCAGCTCACTCGGACTAGCCAAACTTCCCTACGAGCAGTACTTC. Protein sequence: CASSLGLAKLPYEQYF.

The V gene is TRBV19, the J gene TRBJ2-3; 8 nucleotides align to TRBD1. V was pared by 4 bases and J by 2 bases, with 8 bases of the junction left unmatched. The CDR3 consists of 16 residues. In germline, CDR1 is LNHDA, CDR2 SQIVND (reference sequence). CDR3 DNA sequence: TGTGCCAGTAGTACTCCGACAGGGGTGTACACAGATACGCAGTATTTT. Protein sequence: CASSTPTGVYTDTQYF.

This clonotype was picked up many times. V usage is TRBV12-3 or TRBV12-4 and J usage is TRBJ2-1, with D perhaps TRBD1 or TRBD2 (5 bases each). This CDR3 spans 13 amino acids. V shed 2 bases and J shed 15 bases, with 17 bases lying between them. CDR3 DNA sequence: TGTGCCAGCAGTTTACCCGGGACCCCCGTGCGGTTCTTC. Amino acids: CASSLPGTPVRFF.

This chain links TRBV6-5 with TRBJ2-7, with a weak D call TRBD2 (5 bases). This CDR3 has 15 residues. The germline V gene has CDR1 MNHEY and CDR2 SVGAGI. V was clipped by 6 bases and J by 4 bases, with 19 bases between them. The CDR3 loop reads CASSHSGGSGYEQYF. The CDR3 region has the DNA TGTGCCAGCAGCCACTCTGGTGGGAGCGGTTACGAGCAGTACTTC.